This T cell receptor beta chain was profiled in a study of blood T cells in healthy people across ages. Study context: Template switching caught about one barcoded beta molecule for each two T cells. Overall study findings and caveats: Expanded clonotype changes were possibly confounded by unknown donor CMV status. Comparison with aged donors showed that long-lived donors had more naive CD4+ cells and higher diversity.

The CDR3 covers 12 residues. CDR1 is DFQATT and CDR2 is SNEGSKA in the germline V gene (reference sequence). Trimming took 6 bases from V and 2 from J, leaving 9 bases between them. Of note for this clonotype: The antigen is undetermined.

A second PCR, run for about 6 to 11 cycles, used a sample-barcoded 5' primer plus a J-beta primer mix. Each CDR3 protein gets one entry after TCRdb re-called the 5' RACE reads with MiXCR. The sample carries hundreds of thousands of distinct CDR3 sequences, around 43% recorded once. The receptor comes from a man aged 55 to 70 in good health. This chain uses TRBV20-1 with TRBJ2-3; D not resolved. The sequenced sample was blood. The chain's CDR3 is CSAPRVTDTQYF. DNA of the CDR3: TGCAGTGCCCCTCGGGTCACAGATACGCAGTATTTT.